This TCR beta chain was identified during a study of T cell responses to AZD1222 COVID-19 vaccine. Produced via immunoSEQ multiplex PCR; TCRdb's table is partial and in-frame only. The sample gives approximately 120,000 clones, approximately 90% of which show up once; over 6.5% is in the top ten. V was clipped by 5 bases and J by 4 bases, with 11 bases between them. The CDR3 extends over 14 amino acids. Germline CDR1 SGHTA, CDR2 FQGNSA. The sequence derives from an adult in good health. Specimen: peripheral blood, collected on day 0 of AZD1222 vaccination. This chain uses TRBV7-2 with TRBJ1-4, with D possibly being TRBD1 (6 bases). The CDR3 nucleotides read TGTGCCAGCAGCCCCAGCAGGGGTAATGAAAAACTGTTTTTT. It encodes CASSPSRGNEKLFF.